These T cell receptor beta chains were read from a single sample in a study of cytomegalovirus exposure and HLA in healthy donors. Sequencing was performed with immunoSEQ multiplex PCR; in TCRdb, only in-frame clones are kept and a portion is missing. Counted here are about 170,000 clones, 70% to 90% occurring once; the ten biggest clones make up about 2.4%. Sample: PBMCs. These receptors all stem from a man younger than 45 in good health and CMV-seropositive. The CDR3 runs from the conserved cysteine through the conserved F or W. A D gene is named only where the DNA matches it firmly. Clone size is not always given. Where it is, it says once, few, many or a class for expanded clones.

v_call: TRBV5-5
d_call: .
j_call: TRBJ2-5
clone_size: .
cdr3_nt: TGTGCCAGCAGCTCCTCCGGCGGGCAAGAGACCCAGTACTTC
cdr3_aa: CASSSSGGQETQYF

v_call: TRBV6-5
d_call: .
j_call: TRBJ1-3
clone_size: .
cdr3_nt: TGTGCCAGCAGTTTAAACAGTGCGACTGGAAACACCATATATTTT
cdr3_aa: CASSLNSATGNTIYF

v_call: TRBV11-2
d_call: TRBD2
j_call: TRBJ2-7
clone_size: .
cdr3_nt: TGTGCCAGCAGCTCCCGACTAGCGGGGCCCTACGAGCAGTACTTC
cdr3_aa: CASSSRLAGPYEQYF

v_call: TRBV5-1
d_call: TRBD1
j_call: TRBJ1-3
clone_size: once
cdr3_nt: TGCGCCAGCAGCCCGGGGACAGCTGGAAACACCATATATTTT
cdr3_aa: CASSPGTAGNTIYF

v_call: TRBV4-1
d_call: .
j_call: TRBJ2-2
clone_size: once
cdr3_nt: TGCGCCAGCAGCCAAGCCCTAATGACAGAGAACACCGGGGAGCTGTTTTTT
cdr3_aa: CASSQALMTENTGELFF

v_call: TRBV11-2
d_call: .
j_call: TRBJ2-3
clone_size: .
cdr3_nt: TGTGCCAGCAGCTTAGTTAGCGGAAAGCGGACTAGCACAGATACGCAGTATTTT
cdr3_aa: CASSLVSGKRTSTDTQYF

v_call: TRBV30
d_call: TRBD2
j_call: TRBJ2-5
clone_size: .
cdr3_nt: TGTGCCTGGAGTGGGAGCGGGAGGGAGACCCAGTACTTC
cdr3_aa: CAWSGSGRETQYF

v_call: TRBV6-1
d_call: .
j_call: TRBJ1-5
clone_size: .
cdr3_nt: TGTGCCAGCAGTGAACATGGCAGAAATCAGCCCCAGCATTTT
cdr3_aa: CASSEHGRNQPQHF

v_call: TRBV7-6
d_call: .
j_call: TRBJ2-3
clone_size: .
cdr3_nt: TGTGCCAGCAGCTTATCCTTAGCCCGGGGGTTGGTCACAGATACGCAGTATTTT
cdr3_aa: CASSLSLARGLVTDTQYF

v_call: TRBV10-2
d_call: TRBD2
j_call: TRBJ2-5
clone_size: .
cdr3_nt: TGCGCCAGCAGGGGACTAGCGGGAGAAGAGACCCAGTACTTC
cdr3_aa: CASRGLAGEETQYF

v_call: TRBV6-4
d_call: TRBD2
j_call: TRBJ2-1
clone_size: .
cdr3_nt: TGTGCCAGCAGTCTAGCGGGAGGGCCCTACAATGAGCAGTTCTTC
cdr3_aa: CASSLAGGPYNEQFF

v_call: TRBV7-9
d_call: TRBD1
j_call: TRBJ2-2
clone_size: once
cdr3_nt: TGTGCCAGCAGCTCCACAGGGGGCTCCGGGGAGCTGTTTTTT
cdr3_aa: CASSSTGGSGELFF

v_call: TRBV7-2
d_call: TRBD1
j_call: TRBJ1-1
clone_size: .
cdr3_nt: TGTGCCAGCAGCGTAGACAGGGTGAACACTGAGGCTTTCTTT
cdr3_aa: CASSVDRVNTEAFF

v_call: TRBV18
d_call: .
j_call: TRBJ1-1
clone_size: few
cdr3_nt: TGTGCCAGCTCACCAGCGGGGAACACTGAAGCTTTCTTT
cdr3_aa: CASSPAGNTEAFF

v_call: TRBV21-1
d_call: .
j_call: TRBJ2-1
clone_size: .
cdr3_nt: TGTGCCGGCAGGGTGGCCTCCACCCGTCAGTTCTTC
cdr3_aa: CAGRVASTRQFF

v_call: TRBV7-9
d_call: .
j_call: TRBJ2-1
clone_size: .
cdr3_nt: TGTGCCAGCAGCTTGGAGGTGGATGAGCAGTTCTTC
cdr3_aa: CASSLEVDEQFF

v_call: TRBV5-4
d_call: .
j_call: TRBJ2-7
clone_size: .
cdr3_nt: TGTGCCAGCAGGCGGGACAGACTCTCCTACGAGCAGTACTTC
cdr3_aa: CASRRDRLSYEQYF

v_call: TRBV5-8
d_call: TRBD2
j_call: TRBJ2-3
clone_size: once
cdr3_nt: TGTGCCAGCGGACCCCTAGCGGGCTTCACAGATACGCAGTATTTT
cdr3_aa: CASGPLAGFTDTQYF

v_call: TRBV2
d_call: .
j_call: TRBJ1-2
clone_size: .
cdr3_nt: TGTGCCAGCAGCGAAACGGGAGCCAGGTATGGCTACACCTTC
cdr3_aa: CASSETGARYGYTF

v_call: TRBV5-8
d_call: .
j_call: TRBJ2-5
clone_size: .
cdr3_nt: TGTGCCAGCAGCTTTACAGTCCAAGAGACCCAGTACTTC
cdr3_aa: CASSFTVQETQYF

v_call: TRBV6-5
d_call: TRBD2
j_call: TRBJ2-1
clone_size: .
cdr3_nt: TGTGCCAGCAGTCCGGGACTAGCGGCCGAGCAGTTCTTC
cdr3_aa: CASSPGLAAEQFF

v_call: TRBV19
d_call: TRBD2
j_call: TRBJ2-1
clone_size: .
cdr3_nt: TGTGCCAGTAGTATAGGGTTGTTTCGGGCGGGAGTGCCGAACAATGAGCAGTTCTTC
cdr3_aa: CASSIGLFRAGVPNNEQFF

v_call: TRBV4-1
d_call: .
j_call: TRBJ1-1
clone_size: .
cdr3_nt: TGCGCCAGCAGCCAAGATGGGGAAGGGGCCTTCGGGGGCACTGAAGCTTTCTTT
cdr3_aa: CASSQDGEGAFGGTEAFF

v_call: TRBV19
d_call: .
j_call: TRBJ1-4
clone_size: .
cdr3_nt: TGTGCCAGTAGTATAAGAGCAACTAATGAAAAACTGTTTTTT
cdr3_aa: CASSIRATNEKLFF

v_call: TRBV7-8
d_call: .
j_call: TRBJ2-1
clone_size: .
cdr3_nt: TGTGCCAGCAGCTTAGTACTAACCAATGAGCAGTTCTTC
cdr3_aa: CASSLVLTNEQFF

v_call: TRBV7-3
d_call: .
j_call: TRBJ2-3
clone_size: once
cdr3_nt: TGTGCCAGCAGTGATCCAGCAGATACGCAGTATTTT
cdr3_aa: CASSDPADTQYF

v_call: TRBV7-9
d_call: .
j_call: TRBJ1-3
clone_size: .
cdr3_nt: TGTTCCAGCAGCTTCCTAAATCAACTGAGCTCTGGAAACACCATATATTTT
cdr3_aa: CSSSFLNQLSSGNTIYF

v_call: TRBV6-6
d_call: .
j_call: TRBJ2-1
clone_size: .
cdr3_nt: TGTGCCAGCAGTTCCATCACGGATGAGCAGTTCTTC
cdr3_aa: CASSSITDEQFF

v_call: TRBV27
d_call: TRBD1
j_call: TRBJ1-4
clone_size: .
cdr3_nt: TGTGCCAGCAGTCCCCCGAGAGGGACAGGTGAGGATGAAAAACTGTTTTTT
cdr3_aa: CASSPPRGTGEDEKLFF

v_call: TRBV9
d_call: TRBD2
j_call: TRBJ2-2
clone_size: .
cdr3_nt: TGTGCCAGCAGCGATAGTCGGGACTACCTAAACACCGGGGAGCTGTTTTTT
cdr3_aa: CASSDSRDYLNTGELFF

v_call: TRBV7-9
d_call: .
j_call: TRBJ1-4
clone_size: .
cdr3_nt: TGTGCCAGCAGCTTACCAGAGACCGGGACATCCGAAAAACTGTTTTTT
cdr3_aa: CASSLPETGTSEKLFF

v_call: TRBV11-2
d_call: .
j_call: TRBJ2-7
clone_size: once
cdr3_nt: TGTGCCAGCAAAGCAGGGTACTCCTCCTACGAGCAGTACTTC
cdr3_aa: CASKAGYSSYEQYF

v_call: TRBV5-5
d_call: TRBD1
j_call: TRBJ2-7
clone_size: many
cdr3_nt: TGTGCCAGCAGCTGGACAGGGGGCTACGAGCAGTACTTC
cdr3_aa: CASSWTGGYEQYF

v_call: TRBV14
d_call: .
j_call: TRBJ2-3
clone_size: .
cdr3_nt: TGTGCCAGCAGCAGCCGGGGAAACTTAAATAGGGATACGCAGTATTTT
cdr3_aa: CASSSRGNLNRDTQYF

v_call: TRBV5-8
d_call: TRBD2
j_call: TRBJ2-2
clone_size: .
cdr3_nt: TGTGCCAGCAGCTCCCTGGGACTAGCGGGAGTGTCAGGGGAGCTGTTTTTT
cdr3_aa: CASSSLGLAGVSGELFF

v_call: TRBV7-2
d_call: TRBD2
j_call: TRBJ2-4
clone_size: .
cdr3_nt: TGTGCCAGCAGCCCCCCTAGCGGCAAAAACATTCAGTACTTC
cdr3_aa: CASSPPSGKNIQYF

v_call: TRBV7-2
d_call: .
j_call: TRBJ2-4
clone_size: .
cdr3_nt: TGTGCCAGCAGCTTAACCTCGGAGAGCGGGATTCAGTACTTC
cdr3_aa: CASSLTSESGIQYF

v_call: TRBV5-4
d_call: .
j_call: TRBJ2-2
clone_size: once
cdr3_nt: TGTGCCAGCAGCGTAAAGGCTAGGGGACTTAACACCGGGGAGCTGTTTTTT
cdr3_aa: CASSVKARGLNTGELFF

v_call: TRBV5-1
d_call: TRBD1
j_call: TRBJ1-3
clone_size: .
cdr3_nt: TGCGCCAGCAGCTTGGGGGACAGGCTGCACTGGGACTCTGGAAACACCATATATTTT
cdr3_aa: CASSLGDRLHWDSGNTIYF

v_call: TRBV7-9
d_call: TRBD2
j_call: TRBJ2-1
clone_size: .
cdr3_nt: TGTTCCAGCAGCGGAACTAGCGGGAGTTACAATGAGCAGTTCTTC
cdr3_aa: CSSSGTSGSYNEQFF

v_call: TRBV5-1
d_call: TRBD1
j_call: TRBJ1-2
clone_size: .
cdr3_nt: TGCGCCAGCGGCCAATTACGGACAGGAATAGATGGCTACACCTTC
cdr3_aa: CASGQLRTGIDGYTF

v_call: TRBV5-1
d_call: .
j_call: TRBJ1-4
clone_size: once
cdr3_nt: TGCGCCAGCACGCCAGGGGTCCGGCGGGGGTATGAAAAACTGTTTTTT
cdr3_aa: CASTPGVRRGYEKLFF

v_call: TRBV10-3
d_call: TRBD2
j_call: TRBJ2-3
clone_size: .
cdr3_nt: TGTGCCATCAGTGACCCCTTCGTGGGGACTAGCGGGACGAGCACAGATACGCAGTATTTT
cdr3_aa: CAISDPFVGTSGTSTDTQYF

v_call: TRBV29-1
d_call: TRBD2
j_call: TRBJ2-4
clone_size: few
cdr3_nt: TGCAGCGTTGTGACTAGCGGAGGCGACATTCAGTACTTC
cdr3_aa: CSVVTSGGDIQYF

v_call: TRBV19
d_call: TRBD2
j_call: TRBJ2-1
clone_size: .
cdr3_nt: TGTGCCAGTAGTCCCCGGGGGGGCAATGAGCAGTTCTTC
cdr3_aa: CASSPRGGNEQFF

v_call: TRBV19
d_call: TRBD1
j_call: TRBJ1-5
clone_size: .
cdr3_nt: TGTGCCAGTACTACGGACAGGGGATGGAATCAGCCCCAGCATTTT
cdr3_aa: CASTTDRGWNQPQHF

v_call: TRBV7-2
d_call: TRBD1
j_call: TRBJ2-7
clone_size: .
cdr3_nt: TGTGCCAGCAGTTTAGGGACAGTTACCTACGAGCAGTACTTC
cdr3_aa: CASSLGTVTYEQYF

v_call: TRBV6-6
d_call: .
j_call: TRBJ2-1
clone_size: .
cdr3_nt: TGTGCCAGCATGCCAGGGAGGCAGGCTGTGAATGAGCAGTTCTTC
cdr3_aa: CASMPGRQAVNEQFF

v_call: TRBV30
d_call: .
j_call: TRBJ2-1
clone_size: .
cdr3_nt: TGTGCCTGGAGTGGCTCCAGCTCCTACAATGAGCAGTTCTTC
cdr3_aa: CAWSGSSSYNEQFF

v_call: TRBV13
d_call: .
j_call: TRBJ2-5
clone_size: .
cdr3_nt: TGTGCCAGCAGCTTTTGGAGTGACCTCCAAGAGACCCAGTACTTC
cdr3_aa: CASSFWSDLQETQYF

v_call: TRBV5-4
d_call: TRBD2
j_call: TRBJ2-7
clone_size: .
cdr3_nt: TGTGCCAGCAGCGTGGCGGGGGGATCCTACGAGCAGTACTTC
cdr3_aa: CASSVAGGSYEQYF